A selection of T cell receptor beta chains follows, all from one sample in a study of CD8 T cells in ankylosing spondylitis. TCRdb reprocessed the 5' RACE reads with MiXCR, giving one entry per CDR3 protein. The sample has some 270,000 distinct CDR3 sequences; roughly 32% are singletons. Specimen: blood, either unsorted or a sorted T cell fraction (not recorded which). These receptors were obtained from a male donor with ankylosing spondylitis or in good health (not recorded which). The CDR3 runs from the conserved cysteine through the conserved F or W. D genes are given only for firm matches. The size field is filled for only some rows; it gives once, few, many or a size class.

CDR3 protein: CASSSPDRATYEQYF
CDR3 DNA: TGTGCCAGCAGTTCCCCCGACAGGGCCACCTACGAGCAGTACTTC
V gene: TRBV6-5
D gene: TRBD1
J gene: TRBJ2-7
clone size: many

CDR3 protein: CSARDQGGRGYTF
CDR3 DNA: TGCAGTGCTAGAGATCAAGGGGGCCGTGGCTACACCTTC
V gene: TRBV20-1
D gene: TRBD1
J gene: TRBJ1-2
clone size: many

CDR3 protein: CASSLAGRTSSFAYNEQFF
CDR3 DNA: TGTGCCAGCAGCTTAGCGGGACGGACCTCCTCCTTTGCCTACAATGAGCAGTTCTTC
V gene: TRBV7-2
D gene: -
J gene: TRBJ2-1
clone size: few

CDR3 protein: CASSPGRDPTYEQYF
CDR3 DNA: TGTGCCAGCTCACCGGGACGCGACCCTACCTACGAGCAGTACTTC
V gene: TRBV18
D gene: -
J gene: TRBJ2-7
clone size: few

CDR3 protein: CASSLLAGMGTGELFF
CDR3 DNA: TGTGCCAGCAGCTTACTAGCGGGGATGGGGACCGGGGAGCTGTTTTTT
V gene: TRBV7-2
D gene: TRBD2
J gene: TRBJ2-2
clone size: many

CDR3 protein: CASSLETGGDRDTQYF
CDR3 DNA: TGCGCCAGCAGCTTGGAGACAGGGGGCGACCGTGATACGCAGTATTTT
V gene: TRBV5-1
D gene: TRBD1
J gene: TRBJ2-3
clone size: few

CDR3 protein: CSARGPGEGADTQYF
CDR3 DNA: TGCAGTGCAAGGGGGCCCGGGGAGGGCGCAGATACGCAGTATTTT
V gene: TRBV20-1
D gene: -
J gene: TRBJ2-3
clone size: few

CDR3 protein: CSPRQRRGPEKLFF
CDR3 DNA: TGCAGTCCGAGACAGAGGCGCGGTCCTGAAAAACTGTTTTTT
V gene: TRBV20-1
D gene: -
J gene: TRBJ1-4
clone size: -

CDR3 protein: CSASTGTPTNTGELFF
CDR3 DNA: TGCAGTGCTAGTACAGGGACACCTACGAACACCGGGGAGCTGTTTTTT
V gene: TRBV20-1
D gene: -
J gene: TRBJ2-2
clone size: many

CDR3 protein: CSVPFGAVEQFF
CDR3 DNA: TGCAGCGTTCCTTTTGGGGCGGTCGAGCAGTTCTTC
V gene: TRBV29-1
D gene: -
J gene: TRBJ2-1
clone size: -